Each of the 21 T cell receptor beta chains below was sequenced from the same sample in a study of Graves' ophthalmopathy and Graves' hyperthyroidism. Amplified material comprised TCR beta CDR3 regions derived from RNA transcripts. Second-round multiplex PCR followed a first-round RT-PCR using HTBI primers. TCRdb re-analysed the multiplex PCR reads in MiXCR, keeping a single row per CDR3 protein. The sample holds 680,000 or so distinct CDR3 sequences, over 20% seen once. The sequencing input was peripheral blood. The receptors come from a woman aged 18-29 years with stable Graves' hyperthyroidism. Some clones in this sample may be carry-over from other donors' samples.

This clonotype has only a few counts. CDR3 DNA sequence: TGCAGTGCTAGCCTGGGGAGCGGGGGCCTTAAAAACATTCAGTACTTC. Translated: CSASLGSGGLKNIQYF. The V gene is TRBV20-1, the J gene TRBJ2-4, with 8 bases fitting TRBD2. Germline values: CDR1 DFQATT, CDR2 SNEGSKA (reference sequence). With 3 bases clipped from V and 4 bases from J, the junction kept 11 bases outside the gene matches. CDR3 length equals 16 residues.

This chain links TRBV28 with TRBJ2-7, with 12 nucleotides matching TRBD2. Germline-derived CDR1 and CDR2 are MDHEN and SYDVKM. The CDR3 runs to 14 residues. With V trimmed by 10 bases and J by 2 bases, 6 bases remained unmatched. The CDR3 nucleotides are TGTGCCACCTCTGGACTAGCGGGAACCTACGAGCAGTACTTC. Translating it yields CATSGLAGTYEQYF. Full variable domain (outside the CDR3, taken from reference TRBV28 and TRBJ2-7): DVKVTQSSRYLVKRTGEKVFLECVQDMDHENMFWYRQDPGLGLRLIYFSYDVKMKEKGDIPEGYSVSREKKERFSLILESASTNQTSMYLCATSGLAGTYEQYFGPGTRLTVT.

The rearrangement joins TRBV5-1 to TRBJ2-3; 8 bases line up with TRBD1. Germline CDR1 and CDR2: SGHRS and YFSETQ. J was trimmed by 6 bases and V by 3 bases; bases with no gene match: 12. The CDR3 totals 16 residues. CDR3 sequence reads: CASSSEVAGGSDTQYF. In nucleotides, the CDR3 is TGCGCCAGCAGCTCCGAAGTGGCAGGGGGCTCGGATACGCAGTATTTT.

This clonotype appeared a few times. The chain uses TRBV7-2 and TRBJ1-1; D is undetermined. The CDR3 is 13 amino acids. The ends were cut back, 3 bases at V and 1 base at J, with 6 bases in the middle. Germline V lookup: CDR1 SGHTA, CDR2 FQGNSA. As DNA, the CDR3 is TGTGCCAGCAGCTTCAACTGGAACACTGAAGCTTTCTTT. Its protein product is CASSFNWNTEAFF. The entire variable domain, with the rest obtained from reference TRBV7-2 and TRBJ1-1, is as follows: GAGVSQSPSNKVTEKGKDVELRCDPISGHTALYWYRQSLGQGLEFLIYFQGNSAPDKSGLPSDRFSAERTGGSVSTLTIQRTQQEDSAVYLCASSFNWNTEAFFGQGTRLTVV.

This clonotype was detected ten times or more. The chain has TRBV30 and TRBJ1-2; D unclear. CDR1 is GTSNPN, CDR2 SVGIG, per germline (reference sequence). V was trimmed by 1 base and J by 6 bases, leaving 3 bases between them. The CDR3 length is 10 residues. CDR3 DNA: TGTGCCTGGAGTGAAGATGGCTACACCTTC. It is translated as CAWSEDGYTF. The variable domain in full, completed from reference TRBV30 and TRBJ1-2, reads SQTIHQWPATLVQPVGSPLSLECTVEGTSNPNLYWYRQAAGRGLQLLFYSVGIGQISSEVPQNLSASRPQDRQFILSSKKLLLSDSGFYLCAWSEDGYTFGSGTRLTVV.

This clonotype was counted only a few times. The gene calls are TRBV24-1 and TRBJ1-5, with D possibly TRBD1 on 6 matching bases. The V gene lost 4 bases and the J gene lost 2 bases, with 11 bases spanning the gap. Germline V gene sequence: CDR1 KGHDR, CDR2 SFDVKD. The CDR3 consists of 15 residues. This chain's CDR3 is CATSDRGEGNQPQHF. CDR3 DNA: TGTGCCACCAGTGACAGGGGAGAGGGCAATCAGCCCCAGCATTTT.

This clonotype has more than one count but fewer than ten. The chain has TRBV20-1 and TRBJ1-2; D not certain. Germline values: CDR1 DFQATT, CDR2 SNEGSKA (reference sequence). The V gene lost 3 bases and the J gene lost 3 bases, with 8 bases spanning the gap. The CDR3 is 12 residues long. CDR3 loop: CSARPGDYGYTF. The CDR3 nucleotides are TGCAGTGCTAGGCCTGGAGACTATGGCTACACCTTC.

This chain links TRBV24-1 with TRBJ1-5; no clear D gene. This CDR3 comprises 13 residues. V lost 5 bases and J 3 bases, leaving 7 bases between the germline ends. Looked up from germline, CDR1 is KGHDR and CDR2 is SFDVKD. The CDR3 DNA is TGTGCCACCAGTGCAACCTTCAATCAGCCCCAGCATTTT. The encoded protein is CATSATFNQPQHF.

The chain has TRBV9 and TRBJ1-6, with D unresolved. This CDR3 spans 14 amino acids. With 0 bases removed from V and 10 bases from J, the gap between germline ends came to 11 bases. From germline, CDR1 is SGDLS and CDR2 YYNGEE. CDR3 sequence: CASSVDPGSSPLHF. The DNA of the CDR3 is TGTGCCAGCAGCGTAGACCCGGGAAGCTCACCCCTCCACTTT.

This clonotype was counted many times. Sequence at one end of the junction differs from germline and may be a read error. V usage is TRBV4-1 and J usage is TRBJ1-2, with D maybe TRBD1 (6 bases). Germline CDR1 is MGHRA and CDR2 is YSYEKL. This CDR3 has 13 amino acids. The CDR3 DNA reads TGTGCCAGCAGCCAGGACAGCAACTATGGCTACACCTTC. Amino acid sequence: CASSQDSNYGYTF.

The chain couples TRBV20-1 to TRBJ2-2; D tentatively reads TRBD1 or TRBD2 (5 bases each). This CDR3 has 14 amino acids. Germline values: CDR1 DFQATT, CDR2 SNEGSKA (reference sequence). Trimming shortened V by 4 bases and J by 2 bases, and 11 bases separated the two germline ends. CDR3 sequence (DNA): TGCAGTGCTACAACCGGGACCAACACCGGGGAGCTGTTTTTT. Protein sequence: CSATTGTNTGELFF.

This clonotype appeared a few times. CDR3 sequence: CASSPLQGAEAFF. DNA of the CDR3: TGTGCCAGCAGCCCACTCCAGGGCGCTGAAGCTTTCTTT. The rearrangement uses TRBV4-2 and TRBJ1-1, with a possible D match to TRBD1 (5 bases). V shed 4 bases and J shed 6 bases, with 12 bases lying between them. CDR1 is LGHNA, CDR2 YNFKEQ, per germline. The CDR3 runs 13 residues.

This clonotype was counted only a few times. V is TRBV20-1 and J is TRBJ2-5, with D possibly matching TRBD2 (5 bases). The CDR3 runs to 15 residues. Germline CDR1 reads DFQATT; CDR2 reads SNEGSKA (reference sequence). Trimming took 0 bases from V and 1 from J, leaving 12 bases between them. The CDR3 loop is CSARDGAEGQETQYF. The CDR3 DNA sequence: TGCAGTGCTAGAGATGGAGCGGAAGGCCAAGAGACCCAGTACTTC.

This clonotype was observed a few times. The rearrangement links TRBV12-3 or TRBV12-4 to TRBJ1-1; unclear D gene. V was cut by 1 base and J by 4 bases, with 10 bases left in between. This CDR3 comprises 14 residues. The CDR3 coding sequence is TGTGCCAGCAGTTTAGGTGCGGGTATCACTGAAGCTTTCTTT. Amino acid sequence: CASSLGAGITEAFF.

The sample holds many counts of this clonotype. V gene TRBV12-3 or TRBV12-4 combines with J gene TRBJ1-6; a possible D gene is TRBD1 (6 bases). The CDR3 consists of 18 residues. V was pared by 7 bases and J by 8 bases, with 27 bases between. The CDR3 protein is CASTRGGGTFPLYSPLHF. The CDR3 DNA follows: TGTGCCAGCACCCGGGGAGGGGGAACTTTCCCACTTTATTCACCCCTCCACTTT.

This clonotype was detected many times. J is TRBJ1-1 and V is TRBV6-1, with 8 bases identical to TRBD1. Trimming removed 7 bases from V and 11 bases from J; junction bases left unmatched: 12. Looked up from germline, CDR1 is MNHNS and CDR2 is SASEGT. The CDR3 sequence is 13 residues long. Here the CDR3 reads CASIPGGGLAAFF. CDR3 DNA sequence: TGTGCCAGCATACCAGGGGGCGGCCTGGCGGCTTTCTTT.

The V and J genes are TRBV10-3 and TRBJ1-1; tentatively, D is TRBD1 (6 bases). This CDR3 is built from 14 residues. Trimming left V 6 bases short and J 5 bases short, with 16 bases between. Germline lookup yields CDR1 ENHRY and CDR2 SYGVKD. The CDR3 sequence: CAISGKQGSTEAFF. In DNA form, the CDR3 reads TGTGCCATCAGCGGAAAACAGGGTAGTACTGAAGCTTTCTTT.

This clonotype was found many times. This chain uses TRBV6-1 with TRBJ2-7, with D possibly called TRBD1 or TRBD2 (6 bases each). The germline V and J ends were trimmed by 7 bases and 0 bases, with 22 bases remaining between them. This CDR3 is 17 amino acids long. Germline values: CDR1 MNHNS, CDR2 SASEGT. The CDR3 protein is CASTEDRGGSSSYEQYF. The DNA for the CDR3 is TGTGCCAGCACCGAGGACAGAGGAGGGTCCAGCTCCTACGAGCAGTACTTC.

This clonotype appeared once. The chain recombines TRBV12-3 or TRBV12-4 with TRBJ1-2, with D possibly matching TRBD1 (6 bases). This CDR3 comprises 13 residues. V dropped 3 bases and J dropped 8 bases, with 13 bases sitting between them. In nucleotides, the CDR3 is TGTGCCAGCAGTTTCCCACAGGGATCAGGCTACACCTTC. It yields the protein CASSFPQGSGYTF.

Many counts were recorded for this clonotype. The chain links TRBV6-1 to TRBJ2-5, with TRBD1 matching 8 bases. Trimming removed 6 bases from V and 5 bases from J; junction bases left unmatched: 11. Germline V gives CDR1 MNHNS, CDR2 SASEGT. This CDR3 contains 15 residues. The DNA for the CDR3 is TGTGCCAGCAGGGAACCGGGACAGGAGCGGGAGACCCAGTACTTC. This sequence encodes CASREPGQERETQYF.

Only a few counts were recorded for this clonotype. V gene TRBV6-1 combines with J gene TRBJ2-7; D is perhaps TRBD1 (5 bases). The CDR3 consists of 13 residues. Germline CDR1 is MNHNS and CDR2 is SASEGT. Trimming removed 8 bases at V and 0 bases at J, with 11 bases between. The CDR3: CASVRASSYEQYF. CDR3 sequence (DNA): TGTGCCAGCGTCAGGGCGAGCTCCTACGAGCAGTACTTC.